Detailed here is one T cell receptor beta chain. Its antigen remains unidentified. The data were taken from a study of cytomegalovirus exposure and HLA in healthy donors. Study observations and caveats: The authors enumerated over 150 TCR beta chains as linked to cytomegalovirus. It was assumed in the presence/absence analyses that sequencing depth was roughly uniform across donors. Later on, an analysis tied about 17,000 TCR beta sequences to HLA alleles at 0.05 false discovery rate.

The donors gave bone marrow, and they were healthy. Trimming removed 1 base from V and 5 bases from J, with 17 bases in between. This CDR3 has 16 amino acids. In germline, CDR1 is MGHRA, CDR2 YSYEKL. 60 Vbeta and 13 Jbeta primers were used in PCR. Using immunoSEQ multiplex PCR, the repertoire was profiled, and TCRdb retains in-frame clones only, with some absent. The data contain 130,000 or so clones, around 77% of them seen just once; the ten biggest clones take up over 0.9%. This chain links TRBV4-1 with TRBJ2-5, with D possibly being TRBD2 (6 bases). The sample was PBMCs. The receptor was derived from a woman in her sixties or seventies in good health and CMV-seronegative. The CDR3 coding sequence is TGCGCCAGCAGCCAAGGCCCCGGCGGGATCATGGAGACCCAGTACTTC. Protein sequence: CASSQGPGGIMETQYF.